The clone carrying this T cell receptor (beta chain) showed up just a few times. The sample is drawn from a study of T-cell reconstitution after alpha-beta-depleted transplantation in children. TCRbeta library preparation incorporated unique molecular identifiers. MiXCR was run by TCRdb on the PCR reads, yielding one entry per CDR3 protein. Of fewer than 400,000 distinct CDR3 sequences listed, over 20% were seen once; the top ten hold around 4%. The CDR3 spans 13 residues. V was cut by 6 bases and J by 6 bases, with 15 bases left in between. CDR1 and CDR2 from the germline V gene are MNHNY and SVGAGI (reference sequence).

The receptor comes from a human donor who donated a stem cell graft to a child with acute myeloid leukemia. The input for sequencing was PBMCs from the stem cell graft donor, taken from the stem cell graft. The V call is TRBV6-6, the J call TRBJ2-7; a weak D match, TRBD2 (5 bases). CDR3 coding DNA: TGTGCCAGCAGCCGACTACTATCTTTCGAGCAGTACTTC. It codes for CASSRLLSFEQYF.